The 20 T cell receptor beta chains listed next were all sequenced from one sample in a study of cytomegalovirus exposure and HLA in healthy donors. The primer mix had 60 Vbeta and 13 Jbeta primers. Only in-frame clones appear in the TCRdb table, and some are missing; sequencing was by immunoSEQ multiplex PCR. The table lists tens of thousands of clones, approximately 80% of them singletons. The specimen was PBMCs. The receptors were sampled from a woman aged 25 to 45 in good health and CMV-seronegative.

The genes are TRBV5-6 and TRBJ1-6; D call uncertain. Trimming cost V 0 bases and J 6 bases, with 7 bases left between them. The CDR3 extends over 14 amino acids. Germline V lookup: CDR1 SGHDT, CDR2 YYEEEE. In DNA form, the CDR3 reads TGTGCCAGCAGCTTGGGACAAAGTAATTCACCCCTCCACTTT. This sequence encodes CASSLGQSNSPLHF.

This chain joins TRBV5-1 and TRBJ2-1; 12 nucleotides align to TRBD2. J was trimmed by 6 bases and V by 0 bases; bases with no gene match: 1. CDR3 size: 15 residues. Germline CDR1 SGHRS, CDR2 YFSETQ. As DNA, the CDR3 is TGCGCCAGCAGCTTGGCGACTAGCGGGGGCAATGAGCAGTTCTTC. It is translated as CASSLATSGGNEQFF.

The chain carries TRBV6-5 and TRBJ2-3; maybe TRBD2 (6 bases). V lost 6 bases, J lost 2 bases, and 15 bases lay in between. The CDR3 length is 15 residues. CDR1 and CDR2 (germline): MNHEY, SVGAGI. CDR3 nucleotides: TGTGCCAGCAGGCCTCTAGCGACCCACACAGATACGCAGTATTTT. Amino acid sequence: CASRPLATHTDTQYF.

J is TRBJ1-2 and V is TRBV2, with 10 bases matching TRBD1. The CDR3 is made up of 16 amino acids. Germline values: CDR1 SNHLY, CDR2 FYNNEI. V dropped 10 bases and J dropped 10; count of bases not matched to a gene: 21. The CDR3: CAIPSFPGQGPRDYTF. As DNA, the CDR3 is TGTGCCATCCCCTCGTTTCCGGGACAGGGGCCTCGTGACTACACCTTC. The whole variable domain, remainder taken from reference TRBV2 and TRBJ1-2, is EPEVTQTPSHQVTQMGQEVILRCVPISNHLYFYWYRQILGQKVEFLVSFYNNEISEKSEIFDDQFSVERPDGSNFTLKIRSTKLEDSAMYFCAIPSFPGQGPRDYTFGSGTRLTVV.

The chain links TRBV4-3 to TRBJ2-1, with 11 bases that match TRBD2. The CDR3 has 16 residues. Germline V CDR1 and CDR2: LGHNA, YSLEER. J gave up 4 bases and V 4 bases, and 6 bases lay outside the gene matches. The CDR3 protein is CASSRSGGAKYNEQFF. The CDR3 DNA reads TGCGCCAGCAGCCGTAGCGGGGGGGCCAAGTACAATGAGCAGTTCTTC.

This clone was counted a single time. The V call is TRBV27, the J call TRBJ2-5, with TRBD2 matching over 8 bases. J was trimmed by 2 bases and V by 1 base; bases with no gene match: 3. This CDR3 contains 15 residues. CDR1 is MNHEY and CDR2 is SMNVEV in the germline V gene (reference sequence). The CDR3 DNA reads as TGTGCCAGCAGTTTATGGGCTAGCGGGCAAGAGACCCAGTACTTC. Its translation: CASSLWASGQETQYF.

The V call is TRBV18, the J call TRBJ1-4, with D uncertain. From germline, CDR1 is KGHSH and CDR2 LQKENI. Trimming took off 2 bases at V and 4 bases at J, with 5 bases between the two ends. This CDR3 is built from 13 residues. Written as DNA, the CDR3 is TGTGCCAGCTCACCAGAGTATAATGAAAAACTGTTTTTT. It specifies CASSPEYNEKLFF.

V and J are TRBV19 and TRBJ1-3, with TRBD1 matching 7 bases. With 4 bases clipped from V and 4 bases from J, the junction kept 13 bases outside the gene matches. CDR1 LNHDA and CDR2 SQIVND come from the germline V gene (reference sequence). The CDR3 length is 17 residues. The CDR3 loop is CASSNHGGRGEGNTIYF. CDR3 DNA sequence: TGTGCCAGTAGTAACCATGGCGGCAGGGGGGAAGGAAACACCATATATTTT.

The chain employs TRBV19 and TRBJ1-2; TRBD1 aligns across 8 bases. The length of the CDR3 is 14 residues. Germline V gives CDR1 LNHDA, CDR2 SQIVND (reference sequence). V gave up 6 bases and J gave up 6 bases; unmatched junction bases: 9. The CDR3: CASRGQDIGNGYTF. As DNA, the CDR3 is TGTGCCAGTAGGGGACAGGACATCGGAAATGGCTACACCTTC.

The rearrangement joins TRBV5-4 to TRBJ1-6; possible D gene TRBD1, 6 bases. The CDR3 spans 13 residues. V shed 4 bases and J shed 8 bases, with 10 bases lying between them. Germline V gene lookup returns CDR1 SGHNT and CDR2 YYREEE (reference sequence). The CDR3 loop is CASSTRTDSPLHF. In DNA, the CDR3 is TGTGCCAGCAGCACGCGGACAGATTCACCCCTCCACTTT.

The chain is built from TRBV19 and TRBJ2-1, with 7 bases lining up with TRBD1. The ends lost 5 bases at V and 3 bases at J; junction bases unmatched: 7. Germline CDR1 is LNHDA and CDR2 is SQIVND (reference sequence). This CDR3 region has 15 residues. CDR3 DNA sequence: TGTGCCAGTAGTCCTACAGGGGACCTCTACAATGAGCAGTTCTTC. It is translated as CASSPTGDLYNEQFF. Full variable domain (outside the CDR3, taken from reference TRBV19 and TRBJ2-1): DGGITQSPKYLFRKEGQNVTLSCEQNLNHDAMYWYRQDPGQGLRLIYYSQIVNDFQKGDIAEGYSVSREKKESFPLTVTSAQKNPTAFYLCASSPTGDLYNEQFFGPGTRLTVL.

This chain joins TRBV5-1 and TRBJ2-7, with D possibly being TRBD2 (7 bases). Germline CDR1 is SGHRS and CDR2 is YFSETQ. This CDR3 region has 14 residues. Between the trimmed V and J ends, which lost 2 bases and 2 bases, there was a span of 11 bases. The CDR3 loop reads CASSFEGGPYEQYF. The CDR3 DNA reads TGCGCCAGCAGCTTTGAGGGGGGGCCCTACGAGCAGTACTTC. Looking up the rest from reference TRBV5-1 and TRBJ2-7 gives the full variable domain: KAGVTQTPRYLIKTRGQQVTLSCSPISGHRSVSWYQQTPGQGLQFLFEYFSETQRNKGNFPGRFSGRQFSNSRSEMNVSTLELGDSALYLCASSFEGGPYEQYFGPGTRLTVT.

The chain couples TRBV18 to TRBJ1-5; maybe TRBD1 (6 bases). Between the trimmed V and J ends, which lost 4 bases and 3 bases, there was a span of 16 bases. The CDR3 is 16 amino acids. Germline CDR1 is KGHSH and CDR2 is LQKENI. CDR3 amino acids: CASSLGTYDSNQPQHF. The CDR3 DNA reads TGTGCCAGCTCACTAGGGACATACGACTCCAATCAGCCCCAGCATTTT.

The genes are TRBV5-1 and TRBJ1-2, with 7 bases lining up with TRBD1. The CDR3 has 17 amino acids. Per the germline V gene, CDR1 is SGHRS and CDR2 is YFSETQ. Germline trimming cut 4 bases from V and 4 bases from J; bases unmatched to any gene: 16. The CDR3 region is CASSPVTDTGALYGYTF. CDR3 nucleotide sequence: TGCGCCAGCAGCCCCGTTACGGATACAGGGGCACTCTATGGCTACACCTTC.

This chain joins TRBV9 and TRBJ2-5; the match to TRBD1 covers 9 bases. CDR3 length equals 14 residues. V shed 4 bases, J shed 2 bases, and the junction held 3 bases outside the gene matches. Germline values: CDR1 SGDLS, CDR2 YYNGEE. The CDR3 here is CASSRDRVQETQYF. DNA of the CDR3: TGTGCCAGCAGCCGGGACAGGGTTCAAGAGACCCAGTACTTC.

V and J are TRBV27 and TRBJ2-7; D possibly corresponds to TRBD1 (5 bases). Germline assignment: CDR1 MNHEY and CDR2 SMNVEV (reference sequence). V was clipped by 5 bases and J by 2 bases, with 19 bases between them. This CDR3 has 16 amino acids. CDR3 amino acids: CASSPSWQGGPYEQYF. DNA for the CDR3: TGTGCCAGCAGTCCCTCGTGGCAGGGTGGCCCCTACGAGCAGTACTTC.

The sample holds a few counts of this clone. The chain joins TRBV27 to TRBJ1-4; D is unresolved. Germline CDR1 is MNHEY and CDR2 is SMNVEV (reference sequence). The CDR3 runs to 14 residues. Deletions cut 4 bases from V and 0 bases from J, with 6 bases between. CDR3 sequence: CASSWTTTNEKLFF. Written as DNA, the CDR3 is TGTGCCAGCAGTTGGACTACAACTAATGAAAAACTGTTTTTT.

V and J are TRBV11-2 and TRBJ2-2; D ambiguous. Between the trimmed V and J ends, which lost 5 bases and 5 bases, there was a span of 3 bases. The CDR3 runs to 11 residues. Per the germline V gene, CDR1 is SGHAT and CDR2 is FQNNGV. In DNA form, the CDR3 reads TGTGCCAGCAGCCCAACCGGGGAGCTGTTTTTT. Protein: CASSPTGELFF.

The CDR3 DNA is TGTGCCTGGAGTGGAGGGAACAATCAGCCCCAGCATTTT. Translation gives CAWSGGNNQPQHF. The chain joins TRBV30 to TRBJ1-5; D remains unclear. Germline V gene lookup returns CDR1 GTSNPN and CDR2 SVGIG (reference sequence). The V and J ends lost 1 base and 3 bases respectively, with 7 bases between them. The CDR3 consists of 13 residues. Variable domain in full (rest from reference TRBV30 and TRBJ1-5): SQTIHQWPATLVQPVGSPLSLECTVEGTSNPNLYWYRQAAGRGLQLLFYSVGIGQISSEVPQNLSASRPQDRQFILSSKKLLLSDSGFYLCAWSGGNNQPQHFGDGTRLSIL.

The V and J genes are TRBV6-6 and TRBJ2-5; 11 nucleotides match TRBD1. Near its end, the DNA agrees better with TRBJ2-7, so the J call may be wrong. This CDR3 spans 14 amino acids. Germline V CDR1 and CDR2: MNHNY, SVGAGI (reference sequence). CDR3 residues: CASSYLGQGDEQYF. For the CDR3, the DNA is TGTGCCAGCAGTTACTTGGGACAGGGGGACGAGCAGTACTTC.